Below, 14 T cell receptor beta chains from the same sample are listed, as sequenced in a study of shared clonotypes between healthy human individuals. Profiled with immunoSEQ multiplex PCR; TCRdb holds only in-frame clones, not every one. This sample has 650,000 to 800,000 clones; roughly two thirds occur once, and the top ten carry over 1.5%. Sequenced input: memory CD4+ T cells sorted from blood. As for subset: CD45RA-negative fraction. These receptors all stem from a woman in her twenties or thirties in good health.

V gene TRBV18 combines with J gene TRBJ1-1, with D hard to call. Trimming left V 6 bases short and J 5 bases short, with 16 bases between. The CDR3 is 14 amino acids. Germline CDR1 and CDR2: KGHSH and LQKENI. CDR3 DNA: TGTGCCAGCTCGGAAAGGGTGGCGGGTACTGAAGCTTTCTTT. Its protein is CASSERVAGTEAFF.

V gene TRBV28 combines with J gene TRBJ2-1; D is possibly TRBD2 (5 bases). V was pared by 6 bases and J by 7 bases, with 10 bases between. This CDR3 has 12 amino acids. Germline V CDR1 and CDR2: MDHEN, SYDVKM. The CDR3 DNA follows: TGTGCCAGCAGCGGGATGGGGAATGAGCAGTTCTTC. This codes for CASSGMGNEQFF.

A word on this clone: A much larger clone lies a single base off, so this may be a read error. This specimen includes other DNA sequences encoding the same CDR3. The V and J genes are TRBV5-1 and TRBJ1-5; TRBD1 might be the D (5 bases). The CDR3 runs to 13 residues. The V gene lost 2 bases and the J gene lost 5 bases, with 8 bases spanning the gap. From germline, CDR1 is SGHRS and CDR2 YFSETQ. The CDR3: CASSFGGDQPQHF. DNA for the CDR3: TGCGCCAGCAGCTTTGGAGGGGATCAGCCCCAGCATTTT.

The V call is TRBV28, the J call TRBJ2-2, with 9 bases that match TRBD1. In germline, CDR1 is MDHEN, CDR2 SYDVKM. There are 14 residues in the CDR3. V shed 7 bases, J shed 5 bases, and the junction held 5 bases outside the gene matches. The CDR3 reads CASKTGGATGELFF. The CDR3 nucleotides read TGTGCCAGCAAAACAGGGGGCGCTACCGGGGAGCTGTTTTTT.

The chain couples TRBV7-9 to TRBJ2-5, with D possibly being TRBD2 (5 bases). The last part of the DNA fits TRBJ2-7 better; the J call may be wrong. Germline V lookup: CDR1 SEHNR, CDR2 FQNEAQ (reference sequence). The CDR3 is made up of 14 amino acids. CDR3 DNA sequence: TGTGCCAGCAGCTTAGTCGGGGACTCCTACGAGCAGTACTTC. Residues: CASSLVGDSYEQYF.

This clone was found a few times. This chain links TRBV7-3 with TRBJ1-1; D gene unclear. Trimming took 1 base from V and 0 from J, leaving 15 bases between them. This CDR3 is 17 amino acids long. Germline lookup yields CDR1 SGHTA and CDR2 FQGTGA. The CDR3 coding sequence is TGTGCCAGCAGCTTAATAAGCACCCGCGGTATGAACACTGAAGCTTTCTTT. Amino acid sequence: CASSLISTRGMNTEAFF.

The chain joins TRBV7-9 to TRBJ2-7; D call uncertain. This CDR3 contains 13 residues. The germline V gene has CDR1 SEHNR and CDR2 FQNEAQ (reference sequence). V was shortened by 5 bases and J by 7 bases, with 15 bases between the two germline ends. The CDR3 DNA reads as TGTGCCAGCAGCCGGGTCCCGGTGGTAGAGCAGTACTTC. Amino acids: CASSRVPVVEQYF.

This clone was counted a few times. The V gene is TRBV27, the J gene TRBJ2-7; 7 nucleotides line up with TRBD1. The CDR3 is made up of 14 amino acids. Germline trimming cut 5 bases from V and 1 base from J; bases unmatched to any gene: 5. In germline, CDR1 is MNHEY, CDR2 SMNVEV (reference sequence). In DNA form, the CDR3 reads TGTGCCAGCAGTGTGCAGGGGGTATCCTACGAGCAGTACTTC. As protein: CASSVQGVSYEQYF.

This clone was counted once. The chain recombines TRBV7-2 with TRBJ2-3; TRBD1 is a possible D gene (6 bases). Deletions cut 5 bases from V and 0 bases from J, with 9 bases between. Germline V gene data show CDR1 as SGHTA and CDR2 as FQGNSA. The CDR3 has 14 residues. CDR3 DNA sequence: TGTGCCAGCAGCCGGGACACGAGCACAGATACGCAGTATTTT. Translating gives CASSRDTSTDTQYF.

This clone has just a few counts. J is TRBJ1-3 and V is TRBV7-2; unclear D gene. CDR3 length: 15 amino acids. Trimming took off 2 bases at V and 1 base at J, with 9 bases between the two ends. Germline V gene sequence: CDR1 SGHTA, CDR2 FQGNSA. CDR3: CASSLFGVSGNTIYF. CDR3 coding DNA: TGTGCCAGCAGCTTATTCGGGGTTTCTGGAAACACCATATATTTT.

This clone has a handful of counts. V is TRBV7-8 and J is TRBJ1-5; D gene uncertain. Trimming pared 1 base from V and 7 bases from J, leaving 8 bases between. This CDR3 contains 13 residues. Germline CDR1 is SGHVS and CDR2 is FQNEAQ. Written as DNA, the CDR3 is TGTGCCAGCAGCTTAGACCGGAGACAGCCCCAGCATTTT. Its protein product is CASSLDRRQPQHF.

The chain carries TRBV2 and TRBJ2-2; no clear D. The CDR3 extends over 15 amino acids. CDR1 is SNHLY, CDR2 FYNNEI, per germline. V lost 7 bases to trimming and J lost 7 bases, with 19 bases between them. CDR3 nucleotide sequence: TGTGCCAGCATTGCTAGTGTTGACGGAAGCGGGGAGCTGTTTTTT. Amino acids: CASIASVDGSGELFF. Together with reference TRBV2 and TRBJ2-2, the CDR3 gives the full variable domain: EPEVTQTPSHQVTQMGQEVILRCVPISNHLYFYWYRQILGQKVEFLVSFYNNEISEKSEIFDDQFSVERPDGSNFTLKIRSTKLEDSAMYFCASIASVDGSGELFFGEGSRLTVL.

V gene TRBV6-4 combines with J gene TRBJ1-5, with D tentatively TRBD1 (6 bases). In germline, CDR1 is MRHNA, CDR2 SNTAGT. The CDR3 length is 13 residues. Trimming pared 2 bases from V and 7 bases from J, leaving 9 bases between. CDR3 in DNA: TGTGCCAGCAGTGACAGGGGGGGGCAGCCCCAGCATTTT. It encodes CASSDRGGQPQHF.

The rearrangement uses TRBV5-1 and TRBJ2-5, with 14 positions matching TRBD2. After removal of 2 bases from V and 5 bases from J, the junction contained 11 bases not matched to a gene. CDR3 length: 18 amino acids. Germline CDR1 SGHRS, CDR2 YFSETQ. The CDR3 sequence is CASSFVGLAGGGRETQYF. The CDR3 nucleotides read TGCGCCAGCAGCTTTGTTGGACTAGCGGGAGGTGGCAGGGAGACCCAGTACTTC.